This T cell receptor beta chain was captured by sequencing in a study of blood T cell repertoires in COVID-19. Study at large: Spain, Italy and the United States supplied samples that represented acute and convalescent COVID-19. PBMCs, B-cell-depleted T cells, or T cells were the source of the cDNA or gDNA that made up the material.

This clone has just one count. Per the study methods: Reference gene primer amplification gave estimated nucleated cell counts. Data came from immunoSEQ multiplex PCR; TCRdb stores just in-frame clones and leaves some out. The V and J calls and clone size were taken over from that table, and D and trimming were inferred from the DNA. This sample has a few hundred thousand clones, with around four fifths found just once. After removal of 2 bases from V and 8 bases from J, the junction contained 12 bases not matched to a gene. CDR3 length: 16 amino acids. The germline CDR1 and CDR2 sequences are MNHNY and SVGAGI (reference sequence).

The rearrangement uses TRBV6-6 and TRBJ2-1, with 7 nucleotides matching TRBD2. The sequence was collected from a man in his sixties with acute or convalescent COVID-19. Source material: peripheral blood. The DNA of the CDR3 is TGTGCCAGCAGTTACGGGAGGGGAAGTAACAGTGATGAGCAGTTCTTC. Translation: CASSYGRGSNSDEQFF.